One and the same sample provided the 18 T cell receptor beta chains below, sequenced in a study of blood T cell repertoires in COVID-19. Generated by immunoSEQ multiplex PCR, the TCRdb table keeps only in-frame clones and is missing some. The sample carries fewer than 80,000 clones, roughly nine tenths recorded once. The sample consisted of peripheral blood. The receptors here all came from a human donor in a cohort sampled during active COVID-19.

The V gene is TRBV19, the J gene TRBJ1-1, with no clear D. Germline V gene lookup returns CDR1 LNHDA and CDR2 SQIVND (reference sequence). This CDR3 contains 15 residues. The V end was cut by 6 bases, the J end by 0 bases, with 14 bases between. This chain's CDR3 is CASSHTGGLNTEAFF. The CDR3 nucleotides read TGTGCCAGTAGCCATACCGGTGGTCTGAACACTGAAGCTTTCTTT.

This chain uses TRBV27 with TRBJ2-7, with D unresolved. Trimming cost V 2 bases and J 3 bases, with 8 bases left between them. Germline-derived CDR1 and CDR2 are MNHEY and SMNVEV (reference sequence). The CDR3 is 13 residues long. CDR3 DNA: TGTGCCAGCAGTTTAACACGAAGCTACGAGCAGTACTTC. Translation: CASSLTRSYEQYF.

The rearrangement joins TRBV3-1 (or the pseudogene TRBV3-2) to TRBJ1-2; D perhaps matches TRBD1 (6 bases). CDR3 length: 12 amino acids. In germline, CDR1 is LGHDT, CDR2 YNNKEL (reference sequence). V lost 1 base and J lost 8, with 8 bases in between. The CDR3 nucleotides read TGTGCCAGCAGCCAAGCTGGGGGCGGCTACACCTTC. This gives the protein CASSQAGGGYTF.

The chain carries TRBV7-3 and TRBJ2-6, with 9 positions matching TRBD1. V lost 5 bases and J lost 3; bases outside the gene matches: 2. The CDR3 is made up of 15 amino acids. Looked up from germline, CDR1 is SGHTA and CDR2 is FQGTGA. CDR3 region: CASSQDRGGANVLTF. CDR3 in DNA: TGTGCCAGCAGCCAGGACAGGGGTGGGGCCAACGTCCTGACTTTC.

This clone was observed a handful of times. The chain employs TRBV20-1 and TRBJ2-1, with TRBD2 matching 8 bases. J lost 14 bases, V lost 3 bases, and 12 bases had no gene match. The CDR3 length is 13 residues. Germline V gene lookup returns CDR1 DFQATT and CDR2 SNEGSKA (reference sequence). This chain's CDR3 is CSASPGRASKKFF. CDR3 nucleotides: TGCAGTGCTAGTCCCGGGAGGGCCTCAAAGAAGTTCTTC.

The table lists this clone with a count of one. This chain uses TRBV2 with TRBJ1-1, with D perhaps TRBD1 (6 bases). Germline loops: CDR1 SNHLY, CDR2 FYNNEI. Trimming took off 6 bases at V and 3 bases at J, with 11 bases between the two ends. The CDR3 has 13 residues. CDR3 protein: CASRSTGYTEAFF. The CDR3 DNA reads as TGTGCCAGCAGGTCCACAGGGTACACTGAAGCTTTCTTT.

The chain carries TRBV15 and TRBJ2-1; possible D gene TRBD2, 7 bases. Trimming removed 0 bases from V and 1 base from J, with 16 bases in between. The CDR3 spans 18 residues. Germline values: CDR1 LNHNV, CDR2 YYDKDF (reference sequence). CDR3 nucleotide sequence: TGTGCCACCAGCAGAGATTTAGGGGGGGGCGGGTCCTACAATGAGCAGTTCTTC. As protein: CATSRDLGGGGSYNEQFF.

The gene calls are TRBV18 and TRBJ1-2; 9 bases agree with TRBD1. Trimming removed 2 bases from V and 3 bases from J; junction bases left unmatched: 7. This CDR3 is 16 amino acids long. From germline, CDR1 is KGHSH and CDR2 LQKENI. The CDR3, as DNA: TGTGCCAGCTCACCAAGGGACAGGGACACGCACTATGGCTACACCTTC. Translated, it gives CASSPRDRDTHYGYTF.

CDR3 protein: CASSPRDRGTDTQYF. CDR3 bases: TGTGCCAGTAGTCCGCGGGACAGGGGAACAGATACGCAGTATTTT. The chain recombines TRBV19 with TRBJ2-3; 10 positions agree with TRBD1. CDR1 LNHDA and CDR2 SQIVND come from the germline V gene (reference sequence). The length of the CDR3 is 15 residues. V dropped 5 bases and J dropped 3; count of bases not matched to a gene: 5.

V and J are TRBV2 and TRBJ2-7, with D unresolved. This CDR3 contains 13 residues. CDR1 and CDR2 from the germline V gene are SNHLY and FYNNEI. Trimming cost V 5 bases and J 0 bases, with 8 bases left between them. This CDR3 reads CASSQATSYEQYF. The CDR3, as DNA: TGTGCCAGCAGTCAGGCGACCTCCTACGAGCAGTACTTC.

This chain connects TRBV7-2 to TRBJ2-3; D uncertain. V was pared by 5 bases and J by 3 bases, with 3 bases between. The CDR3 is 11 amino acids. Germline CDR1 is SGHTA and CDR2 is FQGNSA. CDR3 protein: CASSQTDTQYF. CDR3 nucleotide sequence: TGTGCCAGCAGCCAAACAGATACGCAGTATTTT.

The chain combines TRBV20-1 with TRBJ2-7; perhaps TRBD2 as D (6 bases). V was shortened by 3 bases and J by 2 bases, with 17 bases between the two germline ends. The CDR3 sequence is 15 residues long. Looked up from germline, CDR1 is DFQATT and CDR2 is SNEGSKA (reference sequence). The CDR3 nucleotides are TGCAGTGCTAGTAAAACCGGGACTGTAACCTACGAGCAGTACTTC. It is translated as CSASKTGTVTYEQYF.

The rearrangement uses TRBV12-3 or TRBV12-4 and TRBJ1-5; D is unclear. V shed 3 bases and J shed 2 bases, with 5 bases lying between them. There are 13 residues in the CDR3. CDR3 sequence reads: CASSFYGNQPQHF. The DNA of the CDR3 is TGTGCCAGCAGTTTTTATGGCAATCAGCCCCAGCATTTT.

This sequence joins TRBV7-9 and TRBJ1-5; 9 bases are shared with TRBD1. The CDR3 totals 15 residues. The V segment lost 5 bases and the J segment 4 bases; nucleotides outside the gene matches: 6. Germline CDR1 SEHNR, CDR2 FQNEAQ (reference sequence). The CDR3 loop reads CASSRGGQGNQPQHF. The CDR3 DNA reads TGTGCCAGCAGCCGAGGGGGACAGGGAAATCAGCCCCAGCATTTT.

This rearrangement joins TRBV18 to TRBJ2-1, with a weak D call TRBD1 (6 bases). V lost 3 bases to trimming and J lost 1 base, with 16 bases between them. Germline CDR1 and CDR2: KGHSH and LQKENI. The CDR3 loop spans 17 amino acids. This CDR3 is CASSPRQGFLSYNEQFF. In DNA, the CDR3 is TGTGCCAGCTCACCCCGGCAGGGGTTTCTATCCTACAATGAGCAGTTCTTC.

CDR3 DNA sequence: TGTGCCAGCAGCGCAGGGGGGTCCTCCTACGAGCAGTACTTC. It translates to CASSAGGSSYEQYF. The rearrangement uses TRBV7-9 and TRBJ2-7; a possible D gene is TRBD1 (7 bases). V dropped 5 bases and J dropped 0 bases, with 11 bases sitting between them. From germline, CDR1 is SEHNR and CDR2 FQNEAQ (reference sequence). The CDR3 covers 14 residues.

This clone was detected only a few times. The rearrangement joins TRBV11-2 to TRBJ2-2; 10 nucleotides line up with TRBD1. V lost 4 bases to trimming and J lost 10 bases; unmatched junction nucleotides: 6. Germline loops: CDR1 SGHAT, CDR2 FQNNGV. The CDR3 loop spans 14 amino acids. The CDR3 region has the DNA TGTGCCAGCAGCTCAGACAGGGGGCAGGCGGAGCTGTTTTTT. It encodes CASSSDRGQAELFF.

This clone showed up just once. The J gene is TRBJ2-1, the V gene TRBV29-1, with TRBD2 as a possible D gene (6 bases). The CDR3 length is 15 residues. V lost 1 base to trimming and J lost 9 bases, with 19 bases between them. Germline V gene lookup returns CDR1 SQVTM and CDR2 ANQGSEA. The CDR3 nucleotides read TGCAGCGTTGAAGCAACGCCTACACACGGGGGTGAGCAGTTCTTC. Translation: CSVEATPTHGGEQFF.